The clone carrying this T cell receptor (beta chain) has ten or more counts. RNA transcripts yielded amplified TCR beta CDR3 regions. First-round RT-PCR targeting the TCR CDR3 was performed with the HTBI primer set. TCRdb analysed the multiplex PCR reads with MiXCR anew, one entry per CDR3 protein. The table includes around 440,000 distinct CDR3 sequences, around 16% detected once. The V end lost 6 bases, the J end lost 5 bases, and 22 bases lay between the germline ends. Germline assignment: CDR1 LGHDT and CDR2 YNNKEL (reference sequence). The CDR3 consists of 16 residues. This sample is part of a study of T cells in Graves' hyperthyroidism and ophthalmopathy.

This TCR was recovered from a woman between 18 and 29 years old with Graves' hyperthyroidism. This chain connects TRBV3-1 to TRBJ2-5, with D possibly matching TRBD2 (6 bases). Sequenced sample: blood. CDR3 coding DNA: TGTGCCAGCAGAATTACAACCGGGACCACTAGCGAGACCCAGTACTTC. This codes for CASRITTGTTSETQYF.